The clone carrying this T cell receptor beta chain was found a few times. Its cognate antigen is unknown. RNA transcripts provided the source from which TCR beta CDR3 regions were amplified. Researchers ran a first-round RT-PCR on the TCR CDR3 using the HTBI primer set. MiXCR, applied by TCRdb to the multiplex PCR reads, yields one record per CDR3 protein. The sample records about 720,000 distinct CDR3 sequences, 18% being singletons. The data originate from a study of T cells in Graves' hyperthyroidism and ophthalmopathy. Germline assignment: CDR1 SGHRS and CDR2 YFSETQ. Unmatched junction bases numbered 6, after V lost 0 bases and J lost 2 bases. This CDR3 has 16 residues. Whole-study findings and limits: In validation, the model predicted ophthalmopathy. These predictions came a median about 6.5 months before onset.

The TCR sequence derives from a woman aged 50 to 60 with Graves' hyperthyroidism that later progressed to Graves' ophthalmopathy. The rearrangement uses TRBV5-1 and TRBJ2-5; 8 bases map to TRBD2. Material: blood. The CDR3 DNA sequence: TGCGCCAGCAGCTTGGAAGTAGCGGGGTCACAAGAGACCCAGTACTTC. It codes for CASSLEVAGSQETQYF.